This T cell receptor (beta chain) is from a study of graft-versus-host responses after intestinal transplantation. General study findings and limits: Allografts from individuals with graft-donor T cell macrochimerism displayed high graft-versus-host to host-versus-graft clonal ratios.

V was pared by 1 base and J by 5 bases, with 4 bases of the junction left unmatched. Germline CDR1 is KGHSH and CDR2 is LQKENI. The CDR3 spans 14 residues. TCRdb's copy holds only in-frame clones and misses some; the assay was immunoSEQ multiplex PCR. The table lists some 97,000 clones, 87% of them singletons. Worth noting for this clone: What it binds is not known.

This specimen was unstimulated CD4+ T cells sorted from spleen or lymph node cells, taken before transplant. The receptor was derived from a human donor who was the organ donor for an intestinal transplant. The chain couples TRBV18 to TRBJ2-5; 7 positions match TRBD2. DNA for the CDR3: TGTGCCAGCTCACCACAGCGGGGAGGGGAGACCCAGTACTTC. It is translated as CASSPQRGGETQYF.